The 11 T cell receptor beta chains presented below share a single source sample, sequenced in a study of PD-L1 blockade in urothelial cancer. Profiled with immunoSEQ multiplex PCR; TCRdb holds only in-frame clones, not every one. In the table there are 13,000 to 15,000 clones, roughly 90% of which are singletons. Sequencing used PBMCs, obtained around atezolizumab (anti-PD-L1) treatment. The origin of the receptors is a man aged 65 to 85 with urothelial cancer.

This chain uses TRBV18 with TRBJ2-5; 10 bases are a match to TRBD1. This CDR3 contains 16 residues. The germline CDR1 and CDR2 sequences are KGHSH and LQKENI. Losses at the gene ends were 0 bases for V and 0 bases for J; bases not matched to a gene: 1. The CDR3, as DNA: TGTGCCAGCTCACCACCGGGACAGGGGTACCAAGAGACCCAGTACTTC. Protein sequence: CASSPPGQGYQETQYF.

The chain couples TRBV4-2 to TRBJ1-4; maybe TRBD1 (5 bases). CDR1 is LGHNA and CDR2 is YNFKEQ in the germline V gene. Trimming took off 3 bases at V and 2 bases at J, with 16 bases between the two ends. The CDR3 loop spans 17 amino acids. The CDR3 reads CASSQYASGLTNEKLFF. The CDR3, as DNA: TGTGCCAGCAGCCAGTATGCCTCAGGGTTGACTAATGAAAAACTGTTTTTT.

The chain couples TRBV5-1 to TRBJ2-7; TRBD2 is a possible D gene (6 bases). Trimming took 2 bases from V and 5 from J, leaving 11 bases between them. The CDR3 contains 13 residues. Germline CDR1 SGHRS, CDR2 YFSETQ. As DNA, the CDR3 is TGCGCCAGCAGCTTAACTAGCTTGGACGAGCAGTACTTC. This encodes CASSLTSLDEQYF.

The chain uses TRBV27 and TRBJ1-2; 7 bases line up with TRBD1. CDR1 is MNHEY and CDR2 is SMNVEV in the germline V gene (reference sequence). This CDR3 contains 14 residues. Trimming at V came to 4 bases and at J to 7 bases, leaving 9 bases not matched to a gene. The CDR3 DNA sequence: TGTGCCAGCAGTTCCTTAGGGGGCGCTTCTGGCTACACCTTC. It yields the protein CASSSLGGASGYTF.

The chain employs TRBV4-1 and TRBJ2-1; 8 bases are shared with TRBD2. Germline CDR1 is MGHRA and CDR2 is YSYEKL. The CDR3 covers 16 residues. V trimming: 8 bases; J trimming: 7 bases; junction bases outside the gene matches: 16. The CDR3 is CASQTAGASSSNEQFF. In DNA, the CDR3 is TGCGCCAGCCAAACAGCGGGGGCGTCTAGTAGTAATGAGCAGTTCTTC.

The chain couples TRBV18 to TRBJ1-6; D might be TRBD1 (6 bases). The V gene's germline CDR1 is KGHSH and CDR2 LQKENI. The CDR3 contains 15 residues. Trimming removed 3 bases at V and 9 bases at J, with 15 bases between. The DNA of the CDR3 is TGTGCCAGCTCACCGGGCAGGGACACTAGTTCACCCCTCCACTTT. Amino acids: CASSPGRDTSSPLHF.

The chain links TRBV10-1 to TRBJ2-5; D might be TRBD1 (6 bases). Trimming took off 4 bases at V and 2 bases at J, with 8 bases between the two ends. The CDR3 loop spans 13 amino acids. Germline CDR1 reads WNHNN; CDR2 reads SYGVQD (reference sequence). The CDR3 protein is CASSGTDQETQYF. The DNA for the CDR3 is TGCGCCAGCAGTGGGACAGATCAAGAGACCCAGTACTTC.

The chain recombines TRBV5-1 with TRBJ1-1; 7 positions match TRBD1. The CDR3 spans 14 residues. Germline-derived CDR1 and CDR2 are SGHRS and YFSETQ. After removal of 2 bases from V and 4 bases from J, the junction contained 5 bases not matched to a gene. CDR3 sequence (DNA): TGCGCCAGCAGCTTCCGACAGGGCCTCACTGAAGCTTTCTTT. This sequence encodes CASSFRQGLTEAFF.

This rearrangement joins TRBV11-2 to TRBJ1-2; D gene unclear. V was cut by 5 bases and J by 1 base, with 14 bases left in between. The germline CDR1 and CDR2 sequences are SGHAT and FQNNGV. This CDR3 spans 15 amino acids. The CDR3 nucleotides read TGTGCCAGCAGCCCACAGCGGACTATTAACTATGGCTACACCTTC. It encodes CASSPQRTINYGYTF.

This chain connects TRBV14 to TRBJ1-1, with 7 nucleotides matching TRBD1. Germline V lookup: CDR1 SGHDN, CDR2 FVKESK. This CDR3 has 15 residues. Losses at the gene ends were 3 bases for V and 3 bases for J; bases not matched to a gene: 7. The CDR3 protein is CASSHPGGVYTEAFF. The CDR3 DNA reads as TGTGCCAGCAGCCACCCAGGGGGTGTTTACACTGAAGCTTTCTTT.

This chain uses TRBV11-2 with TRBJ1-5, with 8 bases aligning to TRBD1. From germline, CDR1 is SGHAT and CDR2 FQNNGV. The CDR3 sequence is 15 residues long. The trim removed 0 bases at V and 6 bases at J, leaving 4 bases unmatched. The CDR3 DNA sequence: TGTGCCAGCAGCTTAGAAGCAGGGGGCGTTCAGCCCCAGCATTTT. Translating gives CASSLEAGGVQPQHF.